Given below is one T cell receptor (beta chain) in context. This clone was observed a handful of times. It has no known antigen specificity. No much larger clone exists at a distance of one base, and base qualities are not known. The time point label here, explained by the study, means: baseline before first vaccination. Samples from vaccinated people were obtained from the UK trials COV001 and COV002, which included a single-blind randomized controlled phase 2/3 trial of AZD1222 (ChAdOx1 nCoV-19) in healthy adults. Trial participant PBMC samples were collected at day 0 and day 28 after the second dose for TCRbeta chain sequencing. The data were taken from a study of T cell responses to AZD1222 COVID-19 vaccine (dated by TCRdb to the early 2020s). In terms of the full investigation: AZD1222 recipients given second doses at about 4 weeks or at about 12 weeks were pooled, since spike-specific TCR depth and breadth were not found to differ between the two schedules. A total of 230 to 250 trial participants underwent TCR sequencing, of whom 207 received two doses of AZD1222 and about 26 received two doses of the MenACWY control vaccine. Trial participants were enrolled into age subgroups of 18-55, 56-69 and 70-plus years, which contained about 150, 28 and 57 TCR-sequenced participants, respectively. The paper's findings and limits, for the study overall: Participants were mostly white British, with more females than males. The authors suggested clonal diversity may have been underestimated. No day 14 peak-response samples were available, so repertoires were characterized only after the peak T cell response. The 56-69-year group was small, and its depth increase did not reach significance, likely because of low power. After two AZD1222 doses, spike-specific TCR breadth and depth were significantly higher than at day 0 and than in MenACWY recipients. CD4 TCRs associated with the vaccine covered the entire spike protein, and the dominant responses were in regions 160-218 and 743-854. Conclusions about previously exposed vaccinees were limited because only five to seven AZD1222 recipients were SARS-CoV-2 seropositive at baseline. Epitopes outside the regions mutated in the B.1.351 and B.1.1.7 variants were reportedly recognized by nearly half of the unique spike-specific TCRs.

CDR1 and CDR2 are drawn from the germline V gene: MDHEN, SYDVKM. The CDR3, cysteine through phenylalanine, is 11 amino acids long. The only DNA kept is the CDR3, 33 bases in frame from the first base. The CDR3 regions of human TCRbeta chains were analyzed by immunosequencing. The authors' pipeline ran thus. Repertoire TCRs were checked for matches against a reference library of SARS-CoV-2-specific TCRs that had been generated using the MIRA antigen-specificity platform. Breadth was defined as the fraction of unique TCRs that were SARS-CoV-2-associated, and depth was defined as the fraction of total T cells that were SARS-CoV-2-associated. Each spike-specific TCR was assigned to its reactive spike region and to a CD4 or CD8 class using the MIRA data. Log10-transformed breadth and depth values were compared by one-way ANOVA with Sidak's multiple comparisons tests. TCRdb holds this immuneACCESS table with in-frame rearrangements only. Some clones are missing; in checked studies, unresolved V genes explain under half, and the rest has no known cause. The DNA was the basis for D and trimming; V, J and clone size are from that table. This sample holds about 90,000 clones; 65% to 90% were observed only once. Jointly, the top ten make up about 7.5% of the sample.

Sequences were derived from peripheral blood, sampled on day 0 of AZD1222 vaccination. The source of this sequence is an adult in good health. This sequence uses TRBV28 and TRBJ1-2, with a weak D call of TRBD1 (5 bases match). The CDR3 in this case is CAWGSNYGYTF. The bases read TGTGCTTGGGGGTCGAACTATGGCTACACCTTC.